These 17 T cell receptor beta chains originate from one sample sequenced in a study of cytomegalovirus exposure and HLA in healthy donors. Primers for the PCR totalled 60 Vbeta and 13 Jbeta. Measured with immunoSEQ multiplex PCR; TCRdb has only the in-frame clones, and not every one. The sample is made up of roughly 55,000 clones, and the top ten hold 11% of it. The sequenced material came from PBMCs. Source of these receptors: a woman between 50 and 59 years old in good health and CMV-seropositive.

The chain couples TRBV5-4 to TRBJ2-3; D not certain. The CDR3 is 15 amino acids. Germline loops: CDR1 SGHNT, CDR2 YYREEE (reference sequence). Trimming took 4 bases from V and 1 from J, leaving 13 bases between them. CDR3 loop: CASSTYSIGTDTQYF. The DNA of the CDR3 is TGTGCCAGCAGCACTTACAGCATTGGCACAGATACGCAGTATTTT. Drawing the rest from reference TRBV5-4 and TRBJ2-3, the complete variable domain is ETGVTQSPTHLIKTRGQQVTLRCSSQSGHNTVSWYQQALGQGPQFIFQYYREEENGRGNFPPRFSGLQFPNYSSELNVNALELDDSALYLCASSTYSIGTDTQYFGPGTRLTVL.

The CDR3 DNA sequence: TGCGCCAGCAGCGTTGACACCGGGACACCGGGAAACACCATATATTTT. Translating gives CASSVDTGTPGNTIYF. J is TRBJ1-3 and V is TRBV5-1; a possible D gene is TRBD1 (6 bases). The CDR3 is 16 amino acids. With 4 bases removed from V and 4 bases from J, the gap between germline ends came to 18 bases. Germline V gene lookup returns CDR1 SGHRS and CDR2 YFSETQ. Supplemented by reference TRBV5-1 and TRBJ1-3, the full variable domain reads KAGVTQTPRYLIKTRGQQVTLSCSPISGHRSVSWYQQTPGQGLQFLFEYFSETQRNKGNFPGRFSGRQFSNSRSEMNVSTLELGDSALYLCASSVDTGTPGNTIYFGEGSWLTVV.

The chain carries TRBV4-1 and TRBJ2-4; D is ambiguous. Germline loops: CDR1 MGHRA, CDR2 YSYEKL. The CDR3 contains 16 residues. V was pared by 1 base and J by 2 bases, with 12 bases between. CDR3 coding DNA: TGCGCCAGCAGCCAAGGCCCCCCGAGGACCAAAAACATTCAGTACTTC. Translating it yields CASSQGPPRTKNIQYF.

V usage is TRBV25-1 and J usage is TRBJ2-7, with 7 bases matching TRBD1. This CDR3 comprises 11 residues. Germline assignment: CDR1 MGHDK and CDR2 SYGVNS. The V segment lost 8 bases and the J segment 4 bases; nucleotides outside the gene matches: 2. The CDR3 sequence is CASGRGYEQYF. CDR3 coding DNA: TGTGCCAGCGGCAGGGGGTACGAGCAGTACTTC.

This chain links TRBV19 with TRBJ2-1; 13 nucleotides agree with TRBD2. V was clipped by 1 base and J by 0 bases; unmatched bases: 9. From germline, CDR1 is LNHDA and CDR2 SQIVND (reference sequence). The CDR3 runs to 20 residues. CDR3 residues: CASSIAQTSGGPSSYNEQFF. The CDR3 nucleotides are TGTGCCAGTAGTATAGCCCAGACTAGCGGGGGGCCGAGCTCCTACAATGAGCAGTTCTTC.

J is TRBJ1-2 and V is TRBV5-6; 7 nucleotides match TRBD1. The CDR3 is 15 amino acids. In germline, CDR1 is SGHDT, CDR2 YYEEEE. V was pared by 5 bases and J by 5 bases, with 12 bases of the junction left unmatched. CDR3 region: CASSDRQGGWYGYTF. For the CDR3, the DNA is TGTGCCAGCAGTGACCGACAGGGAGGATGGTATGGCTACACCTTC.

The genes are TRBV27 and TRBJ1-2; TRBD1 agrees at 9 bases. The ends lost 0 bases at V and 8 bases at J; junction bases unmatched: 10. The CDR3 consists of 16 residues. Germline CDR1 reads MNHEY; CDR2 reads SMNVEV (reference sequence). CDR3 loop: CASSLSGTGISGGYTF. CDR3 in DNA: TGTGCCAGCAGTTTATCCGGGACAGGGATCTCTGGGGGCTACACCTTC.

The V call is TRBV6-1, the J call TRBJ2-1; maybe TRBD2 (6 bases). V lost 2 bases to trimming and J lost 3 bases, with 11 bases between them. Looked up from germline, CDR1 is MNHNS and CDR2 is SASEGT. This CDR3 region has 15 residues. The CDR3, as DNA: TGTGCCAGCAGTGAAAAGTGGGGGGTCTACAATGAGCAGTTCTTC. Residues: CASSEKWGVYNEQFF.

The chain uses TRBV7-9 and TRBJ1-2, with 7 nucleotides matching TRBD1. Germline CDR1 is SEHNR and CDR2 is FQNEAQ (reference sequence). J lost 1 base, V lost 6 bases, and 11 bases had no gene match. The CDR3 extends over 16 amino acids. CDR3 amino acids: CASSLRGQSLNYGYTF. CDR3 DNA: TGTGCCAGCAGTTTAAGGGGACAGAGCCTTAACTATGGCTACACCTTC.

The chain combines TRBV5-1 with TRBJ2-1; D is perhaps TRBD2 (5 bases). V was pared by 0 bases and J by 6 bases, with 19 bases between. Germline CDR1 SGHRS, CDR2 YFSETQ. The CDR3 loop spans 17 amino acids. The CDR3 region has the DNA TGCGCCAGCAGCTTGGACTTTTCCGGGCTAGCTGGCAATGAGCAGTTCTTC. Translation gives CASSLDFSGLAGNEQFF.

The chain joins TRBV2 to TRBJ2-1; TRBD1 agrees at 10 bases. J lost 7 bases, V lost 3 bases, and 6 bases had no gene match. This CDR3 comprises 15 residues. CDR1 is SNHLY, CDR2 FYNNEI, per germline. CDR3 coding DNA: TGTGCCAGCAGTGATTCCTGGACAGGGGGTAATGAGCAGTTCTTC. Translated: CASSDSWTGGNEQFF.

V and J are TRBV6-5 and TRBJ2-1, with 8 bases fitting TRBD1. Per the germline V gene, CDR1 is MNHEY and CDR2 is SVGAGI. V lost 5 bases and J lost 5; bases outside the gene matches: 8. The CDR3 covers 15 residues. The CDR3 is CASSPDRANHNEQFF. CDR3 in DNA: TGTGCCAGCAGTCCGGACAGGGCGAACCACAATGAGCAGTTCTTC.

This rearrangement joins TRBV7-9 to TRBJ1-1, with TRBD1 matching over 8 bases. The CDR3 runs to 14 residues. J lost 0 bases, V lost 5 bases, and 2 bases had no gene match. CDR1 and CDR2 (germline): SEHNR, FQNEAQ (reference sequence). DNA for the CDR3: TGTGCCAGCAGCCCGGACAGGGTGAACACTGAAGCTTTCTTT. Translation gives CASSPDRVNTEAFF.

The rearrangement links TRBV7-9 to TRBJ2-7; maybe TRBD1 (6 bases). The CDR3 consists of 12 residues. Trimming took 5 bases from V and 4 from J, leaving 9 bases between them. Germline assignment: CDR1 SEHNR and CDR2 FQNEAQ (reference sequence). The CDR3 DNA sequence: TGTGCCAGCAGCGATCAGGGGTACGAGCAGTACTTC. Its translation: CASSDQGYEQYF. Full variable domain (missing parts from reference TRBV7-9 and TRBJ2-7): DTGVSQNPRHKITKRGQNVTFRCDPISEHNRLYWYRQTLGQGPEFLTYFQNEAQLEKSRLLSDRFSAERPKGSFSTLEIQRTEQGDSAMYLCASSDQGYEQYFGPGTRLTVT.

This chain uses TRBV4-1 with TRBJ2-7, with TRBD2 identical over 8 bases. Looked up from germline, CDR1 is MGHRA and CDR2 is YSYEKL. CDR3 length: 14 amino acids. Germline trimming cut 1 base from V and 1 base from J; bases unmatched to any gene: 0. CDR3 in amino acids: CASSQGLASYEQYF. Here the CDR3 DNA reads TGCGCCAGCAGCCAAGGACTAGCGTCCTACGAGCAGTACTTC.

V usage is TRBV5-6 and J usage is TRBJ2-7; 7 bases line up with TRBD2. Germline CDR1 SGHDT, CDR2 YYEEEE. The CDR3 is 13 residues long. V lost 4 bases and J lost 7; bases outside the gene matches: 8. This CDR3 is CASSPAGVGEQYF. As DNA, the CDR3 is TGTGCCAGCAGCCCCGCGGGGGTGGGAGAGCAGTACTTC. The complete variable domain, with remaining parts taken from reference TRBV5-6 and TRBJ2-7, reads DAGVTQSPTHLIKTRGQQVTLRCSPKSGHDTVSWYQQALGQGPQFIFQYYEEEERQRGNFPDRFSGHQFPNYSSELNVNALLLGDSALYLCASSPAGVGEQYFGPGTRLTVT.

The gene calls are TRBV2 and TRBJ2-7, with unresolved D. The germline V gene encodes CDR1 SNHLY and CDR2 FYNNEI. This CDR3 is built from 13 residues. The V end was cut by 4 bases, the J end by 6 bases, with 13 bases between. The CDR3 coding sequence is TGTGCCAGCAGTGCCCCACCTGGCAGCGAGCAGTACTTC. It specifies CASSAPPGSEQYF.